Listed here is a single T cell receptor beta chain. The target antigen is unknown. The donors were in the approximately 130-subject validation cohort; that cohort was separate from the roughly 680-subject first cohort. The data were obtained in a study of cytomegalovirus exposure and HLA in healthy donors. Findings and limits, study-wide: Most observed TCR sequences were rare, whereas some public TCRs were detected in many donors. Listed as cytomegalovirus-associated were 164 TCR beta chains. According to reports, the classifier identified cytomegalovirus status with high specificity and sensitivity.

Clones were sequenced by immunoSEQ multiplex PCR, and TCRdb holds only the in-frame ones, with some missing. The repertoire holds 150,000 to 200,000 clones, about 81% seen once, with 0.95% to 1.5% in the top ten. CDR3 length equals 15 residues. Trimming at V came to 3 bases and at J to 1 base, leaving 6 bases not matched to a gene. Germline-derived CDR1 and CDR2 are SGDLS and YYNGEE. This TCR was recovered from a woman in her 30s in good health and CMV-seronegative. The specimen was PBMCs. The chain recombines TRBV9 with TRBJ1-1, with 7 bases fitting TRBD1. CDR3 sequence (DNA): TGTGCCAGCAGCGGATTACAGGGGACGAACACTGAAGCTTTCTTT. It encodes CASSGLQGTNTEAFF.